A selection of T cell receptor beta chains follows, all from one sample in a study of blood T cell repertoires in COVID-19. Clones were sequenced by immunoSEQ multiplex PCR, and TCRdb holds only the in-frame ones, with some missing. The sample has about 120,000 clones, 87% seen once. Sequenced material: peripheral blood. The receptors were sampled from a woman between 70 and 85 years old with acute or convalescent COVID-19. CDR3s include the opening cysteine and the closing phenylalanine or tryptophan. The order of the fields is J gene, V gene, clone size, CDR3 protein. Not all rows give a size; the values are once, few, many and, for expanded clones, a class.

TRBJ2-2,TRBV7-2,NA,CARRPNTGELFF
TRBJ1-1,TRBV19,few,CASSIDLEGAEAFF
TRBJ1-3,TRBV5-6,NA,CASSFSSVGREGNTIYF
TRBJ1-5,TRBV12-3/TRBV12-4,once,CASSFAGQPQHF
TRBJ2-2,TRBV12-5,NA,CASGLGSSNTGELFF
TRBJ2-2,TRBV7-9,once,CASSLLSTGELFF
TRBJ1-2,TRBV6-5,NA,CASRADRGNYGYTF
TRBJ1-4,TRBV3-1/TRBV3-2,NA,CASSRTLEKLFF
TRBJ1-1,TRBV30,NA,CAWSLTGGFTEAFF
TRBJ2-7,TRBV6-5,NA,CASSYSGGNEQYF
TRBJ2-1,TRBV11-2,NA,CASSLVVRAGGAYNEQFF
TRBJ2-7,TRBV6-1,NA,CASSEGHLYEQYF
TRBJ1-1,TRBV5-1,NA,CASSQQGGDTEAFF
TRBJ1-5,TRBV9,NA,CASSPDRLGNQPQHF
TRBJ2-2,TRBV18,NA,CASSPRPPSQGTGELFF
TRBJ1-1,TRBV11-1,NA,CASSLAEGTEAFF
TRBJ1-6,TRBV30,NA,CAWRGGGQPSPLHF